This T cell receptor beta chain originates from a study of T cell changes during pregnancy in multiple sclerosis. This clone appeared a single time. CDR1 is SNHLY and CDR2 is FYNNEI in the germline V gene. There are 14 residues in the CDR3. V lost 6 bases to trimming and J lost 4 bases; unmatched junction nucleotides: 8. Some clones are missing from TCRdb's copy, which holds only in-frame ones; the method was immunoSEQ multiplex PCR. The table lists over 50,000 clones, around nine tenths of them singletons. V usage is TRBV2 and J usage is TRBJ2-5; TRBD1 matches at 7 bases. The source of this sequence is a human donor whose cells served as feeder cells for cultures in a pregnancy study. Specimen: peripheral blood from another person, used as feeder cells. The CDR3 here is CASRGQRGRETQYF. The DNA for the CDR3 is TGTGCCAGCAGGGGACAGAGGGGAAGAGAGACCCAGTACTTC.